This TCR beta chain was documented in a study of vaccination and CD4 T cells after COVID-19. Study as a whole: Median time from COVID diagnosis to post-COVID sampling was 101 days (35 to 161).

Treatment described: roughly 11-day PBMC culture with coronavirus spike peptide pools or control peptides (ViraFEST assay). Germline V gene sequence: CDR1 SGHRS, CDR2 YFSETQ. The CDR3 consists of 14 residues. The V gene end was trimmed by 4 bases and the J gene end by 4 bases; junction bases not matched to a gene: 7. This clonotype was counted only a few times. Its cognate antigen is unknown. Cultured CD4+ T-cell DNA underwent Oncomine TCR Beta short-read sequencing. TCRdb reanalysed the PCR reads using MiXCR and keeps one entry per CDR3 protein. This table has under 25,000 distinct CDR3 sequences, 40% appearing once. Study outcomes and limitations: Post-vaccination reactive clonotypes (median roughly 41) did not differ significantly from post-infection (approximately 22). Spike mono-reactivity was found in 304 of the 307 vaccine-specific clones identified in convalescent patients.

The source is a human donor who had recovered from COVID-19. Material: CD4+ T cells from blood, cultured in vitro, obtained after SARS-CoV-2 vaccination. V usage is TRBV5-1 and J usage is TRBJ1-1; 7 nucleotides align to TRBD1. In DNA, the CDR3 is TGCGCCAGCAGCGACCAGGGGGTTGTCACTGAAGCTTTCTTT. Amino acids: CASSDQGVVTEAFF.